This is a list of T cell receptor beta chains from one sample in a study of monozygotic twins with inflammatory bowel disease. TCRdb re-called the 5' RACE reads and catalogs CDR3 proteins one per entry, DNA excluded. The sample has approximately 200,000 distinct CDR3 sequences; the top ten hold around 7.7%. Sequencing was done on a sample of blood. The receptors were sampled from a human donor with ulcerative colitis or Crohn's disease, or a healthy co-twin of an affected twin (not recorded which). Both conserved end residues are part of each CDR3.

V gene	J gene	CDR3 protein
TRBV5-1	TRBJ1-5	CASSLGPHQPQHF
TRBV14	TRBJ2-2	CASSQDSGYTGELFF
TRBV12-3/TRBV12-4	TRBJ2-2	CASRETSVVGELFF
TRBV6-1	TRBJ1-6	CASSRQGPDTSPLHF
TRBV12-3/TRBV12-4	TRBJ1-5	CASSLRAAQPQHF
TRBV9	TRBJ1-2	CASSGATGYGYTF
TRBV4-1	TRBJ2-7	CASSQAERFYEQYF
TRBV12-3/TRBV12-4	TRBJ2-1	CASSPNLAGGFYNEQFF
TRBV2	TRBJ1-3	CASRDSIISGNTIYF
TRBV12-3/TRBV12-4	TRBJ1-2	CASSPKGGYGYTF
TRBV29-1	TRBJ1-2	CSAGGPQGASNYGYTF
TRBV20-1	TRBJ1-5	CSARGRTGDQPQHF
TRBV7-2	TRBJ2-1	CASSLEVQGTMGQFF
TRBV15	TRBJ2-3	CATSPRSGSSTDTQYF
TRBV20-1	TRBJ1-5	CSARQGGVNQPQHF
TRBV2	TRBJ2-7	CASRPAGAYEQYF
TRBV7-2	TRBJ2-5	CASSLVGGETQYF
TRBV27	TRBJ1-4	CASRRQGSNEKLFF
TRBV29-1	TRBJ1-1	CSVGQTGVIANTEAFF
TRBV5-6	TRBJ1-5	CASSLMSRGGNQPQHF
TRBV15	TRBJ1-2	CATRGEGYGYTF
TRBV5-1	TRBJ1-3	CASSSEGQGSGNTIYF
TRBV6-1	TRBJ2-1	CASTQRAGWTYNEQFF
TRBV18	TRBJ2-3	CASSPPPASTDTQYF
TRBV2	TRBJ2-7	CASVRDRGYEQYF
TRBV18	TRBJ1-4	CASSPSITENEKLFF
TRBV12-3/TRBV12-4	TRBJ1-2	CASSETGTGYTF
TRBV12-3/TRBV12-4	TRBJ1-6	CASSYWPSEPLHF
TRBV7-9	TRBJ2-5	CASSEQLAGGTETQYF
TRBV19	TRBJ1-5	CASSGTVSNQPQHF
TRBV18	TRBJ2-3	CASSVTSTDTQYF
TRBV29-1	TRBJ1-1	CSGLTGGYTEAFF
TRBV5-1	TRBJ1-1	CASSYGAKNTEAFF
TRBV7-6	TRBJ1-5	CASSLGEGQPQHF
TRBV24-1	TRBJ1-1	CATSDSQGGGTNTEAFF
TRBV3-1	TRBJ2-7	CASSLRTDLTYEQYF
TRBV7-8	TRBJ1-2	CASSLGGLDGYTF
TRBV7-2	TRBJ1-4	CASSLRVTGQEKLFF
TRBV20-1	TRBJ2-1	CSAAGQGGHEQFF
TRBV5-4	TRBJ2-1	CASSSARIAGSGEQFF
TRBV29-1	TRBJ2-7	CSVEDRGYEQYF
TRBV12-3/TRBV12-4	TRBJ2-3	CASNPAGGIDTQYF
TRBV29-1	TRBJ2-4	CSVAGGAKNIQYF
TRBV11-3	TRBJ2-2	CASSLDPRGGPNTGELFF
TRBV4-3	TRBJ2-1	CASSQPDRPNEQFF
TRBV9	TRBJ1-2	CASSGGQTYGYTF
TRBV19	TRBJ2-7	CASSDSPISYEQYF
TRBV27	TRBJ1-6	CASCLTSGAFSYNSPLHF
TRBV29-1	TRBJ1-4	CSVDFKGSEKLFF
TRBV1	TRBJ2-4	CTSSQDVKNIQYF
TRBV12-3/TRBV12-4	TRBJ2-1	CASRRGGSYNEQFF
TRBV6-1	TRBJ2-3	CASSRTGPYSDTQYF
TRBV7-2	TRBJ2-5	CASSFVGLAGGGETQYF
TRBV5-1	TRBJ2-2	CASSSTGANTGELFF
TRBV14	TRBJ2-5	CASSRTGARQETQYF
TRBV7-9	TRBJ1-3	CASSFRGLQGGNTIYF
TRBV9	TRBJ1-3	CASSARQGFSGNTIYF
TRBV5-4	TRBJ1-3	CASSFGEKTGNTIYF
TRBV7-2	TRBJ1-1	CASSTSGGRYTEAFF
TRBV5-4	TRBJ1-1	CASSPPQGARTEAFF